These 8 T cell receptor beta chains were sequenced from one sample in a study of T cell clones after liver transplantation. TCRdb's table, derived via immunoSEQ multiplex PCR, lists solely in-frame clones and lacks some. The top ten hold approximately 14% of the sample, which has 50,000 or so clones, around 85% seen once. Here the sequenced sample was CD8+ T cells from blood, taken 12 months after liver transplant. The receptors were gathered from a human patient who received a liver transplant. Some T cells may trace back to the graft donor.

This CDR3 reads CASSLRSGNYEQYF. CDR3 in DNA: TGTGCCAGCAGCTTACGAAGCGGGAACTACGAGCAGTACTTC. The chain recombines TRBV7-9 with TRBJ2-7; TRBD2 matches 7 bases. The CDR3 has 14 amino acids. CDR1 and CDR2 from the germline V gene are SEHNR and FQNEAQ (reference sequence). Trimming at V came to 2 bases and at J to 3 bases, leaving 4 bases not matched to a gene. The variable domain in full, with the rest retrieved from reference TRBV7-9 and TRBJ2-7, is DTGVSQNPRHKITKRGQNVTFRCDPISEHNRLYWYRQTLGQGPEFLTYFQNEAQLEKSRLLSDRFSAERPKGSFSTLEIQRTEQGDSAMYLCASSLRSGNYEQYFGPGTRLTVT.

The V and J genes are TRBV6-5 and TRBJ1-1; D gene ambiguous. The germline gives CDR1 MNHEY, CDR2 SVGAGI. V was pared by 4 bases and J by 7 bases, with 13 bases between. The CDR3 consists of 13 residues. The DNA of the CDR3 is TGTGCCAGCAGTTGGACCCTCGGTAGTGAAGCTTTCTTT. It translates to CASSWTLGSEAFF.

The chain combines TRBV6-1 with TRBJ2-7; D is perhaps TRBD1 or TRBD2 (5 bases each). The germline V and J ends were trimmed by 8 bases and 6 bases, with 17 bases remaining between them. The CDR3 has 13 amino acids. Germline V gene data show CDR1 as MNHNS and CDR2 as SASEGT. CDR3 loop: CASRGRIPLEQYF. In DNA form, the CDR3 reads TGTGCCAGCCGGGGCAGGATCCCCCTCGAGCAGTACTTC.

This rearrangement joins TRBV5-8 to TRBJ1-1; D is unresolved. This CDR3 has 16 residues. CDR1 and CDR2 from the germline V gene are SGHTS and YDEGEE. V was trimmed by 4 bases and J by 1 base, leaving 17 bases between them. The CDR3 DNA sequence: TGTGCCAGCAGCAAAATTTCGTCCCTCCCGAACACTGAAGCTTTCTTT. Residues: CASSKISSLPNTEAFF.

CDR3 amino acids: CASSLTSFGTGELFF. The CDR3 DNA reads as TGTGCCAGCAGCTTAACGTCCTTTGGCACCGGGGAGCTGTTTTTT. The V and J genes are TRBV11-2 and TRBJ2-2, with unresolved D. Germline-derived CDR1 and CDR2 are SGHAT and FQNNGV. The V and J ends lost 2 bases and 4 bases respectively, with 11 bases between them. This CDR3 region has 15 residues.

This chain uses TRBV7-9 with TRBJ1-2; D remains unclear. There are 18 residues in the CDR3. V lost 5 bases to trimming and J lost 4 bases, with 26 bases between them. CDR1 is SEHNR and CDR2 is FQNEAQ in the germline V gene (reference sequence). The CDR3, as DNA: TGTGCCAGCAGCCCTCGACCGGATCCCCAATCCGTCGGCTATGGCTACACCTTC. This sequence encodes CASSPRPDPQSVGYGYTF.

The chain couples TRBV27 to TRBJ2-7; unclear D gene. The V gene's germline CDR1 is MNHEY and CDR2 SMNVEV (reference sequence). CDR3 length: 14 amino acids. Trimming shortened V by 3 bases and J by 0 bases, and 9 bases separated the two germline ends. Here the CDR3 DNA reads TGTGCCAGCAGTTTGCAGGAAAACTCCTACGAGCAGTACTTC. Encoded protein: CASSLQENSYEQYF.

CDR3 in DNA: TGTGCCAGCCCCCCGGACAGGGTCGACTATGGCTACACCTTC. Its protein is CASPPDRVDYGYTF. The V and J genes are TRBV2 and TRBJ1-2, with 8 nucleotides matching TRBD1. The CDR3 spans 14 residues. V lost 8 bases, J lost 3 bases, and 8 bases stayed unmatched. Germline values: CDR1 SNHLY, CDR2 FYNNEI.